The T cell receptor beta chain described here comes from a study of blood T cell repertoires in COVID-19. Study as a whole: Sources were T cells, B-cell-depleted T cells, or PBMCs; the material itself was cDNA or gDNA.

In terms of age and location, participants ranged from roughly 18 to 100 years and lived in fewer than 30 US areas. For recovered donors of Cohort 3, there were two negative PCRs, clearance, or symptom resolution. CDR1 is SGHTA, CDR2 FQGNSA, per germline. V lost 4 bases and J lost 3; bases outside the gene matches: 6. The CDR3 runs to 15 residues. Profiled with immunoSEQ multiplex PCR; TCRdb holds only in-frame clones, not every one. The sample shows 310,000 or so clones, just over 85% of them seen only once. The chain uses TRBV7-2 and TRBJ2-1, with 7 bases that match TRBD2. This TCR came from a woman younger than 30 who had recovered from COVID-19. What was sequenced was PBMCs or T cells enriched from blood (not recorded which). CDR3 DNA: TGTGCCAGCAGCTGGGATAGCGGGCGCTACAATGAGCAGTTCTTC. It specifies CASSWDSGRYNEQFF.